This TCR beta chain was obtained from a study of blood T cell repertoires in COVID-19. Overall study: T cells, B-cell-depleted T cells, or PBMCs supplied cDNA or gDNA.

Repertoires were generated with immunoSEQ multiplex PCR, while TCRdb's copy carries only in-frame clones and drops some. The sample has about 250,000 clones; over 75% are singletons. Germline CDR1 reads LGHDT; CDR2 reads YNNKEL (reference sequence). This CDR3 comprises 13 residues. V was pared by 2 bases and J by 8 bases, with 12 bases between. The source is a woman under 30 who had recovered from COVID-19. The chain couples TRBV3-1 (or the pseudogene TRBV3-2) to TRBJ1-1, with unresolved D. Sequenced sample: PBMCs or T cells enriched from blood (not recorded which). CDR3 nucleotides: TGTGCCAGCAGCCAATACGTGTCGGGGGAAGCTTTCTTT. Translated, it gives CASSQYVSGEAFF.